This is a list of T cell receptor beta chains from one sample in a study of regulatory T cells in long-lasting Graves disease. TCRdb reanalysed the multiplex PCR reads using MiXCR and keeps one entry per CDR3 protein. The sample lists around 360,000 distinct CDR3 sequences; 15% to 20% were seen once. The same sample was also studied in work on T cells in Graves' hyperthyroidism and ophthalmopathy.

Specimen: peripheral blood mononuclear cells (PBMCs), collected at new diagnosis, from a patient treated with antithyroid drugs. The receptors come from a woman aged 18-29 years with Graves disease. Each CDR3 is given with its conserved first and last residue. D genes are given only for firm matches. Rows give clone size only sometimes, using once, few, many, or a class for an expanded clone.

TGTGCCAGCCCTCCTCCGGGACAGGGGGGGGCTGATACGCAGTATTTT	CASPPPGQGGADTQYF	TRBD1	TRBV19	TRBJ2-3	few
TGTGCCAGCAGCCCCCGAGGGGCGGGAGGCGTAAACATTCAGTACTTC	CASSPRGAGGVNIQYF	TRBD2	TRBV3-1	TRBJ2-4	many
TGTGCCAGTAGTATCACGGGGATAGATTCACCCCTCCACTTT	CASSITGIDSPLHF	NA	TRBV19	TRBJ1-6	NA
TGTGCCAGCAGCCCAAGAGTGGGTCGTCTGAGGAACACTGAAGCTTTCTTT	CASSPRVGRLRNTEAFF	NA	TRBV7-9	TRBJ1-1	few
TGCAGCGCCAGCAGGGGCGCGGGGAACACTGAAGCTTTCTTT	CSASRGAGNTEAFF	NA	TRBV20-1	TRBJ1-1	many
TGTGCCAGCAGTGCCAAATACAGGTTTTACACAGATACGCAGTATTTT	CASSAKYRFYTDTQYF	NA	TRBV28	TRBJ2-3	many
TGTGCCAGCGCGGACCGCTTCTACGAGCAGTACTTC	CASADRFYEQYF	NA	TRBV2	TRBJ2-7	many
TGCGCCAGCAGCATCAGACAGGGATACACTGAAGCTTTCTTT	CASSIRQGYTEAFF	TRBD1	TRBV5-1	TRBJ1-1	many
TGCGCCAGCAGCTTAGGGACTAGCGGGGGATCCTACGAGCAGTACTTC	CASSLGTSGGSYEQYF	TRBD2	TRBV5-1	TRBJ2-7	many
TGTGCCAGCAGTACCAGCGGGATCACAGATACGCAGTATTTT	CASSTSGITDTQYF	TRBD2	TRBV2	TRBJ2-3	many
TGCAGCGTTTGGGGACTAGCGGGTGTGGGTGAGCAGTTCTTC	CSVWGLAGVGEQFF	TRBD2	TRBV29-1	TRBJ2-1	few
TGTGCCAGCAGCGTATTTGGGGATGACAATGAGCAGTTCTTC	CASSVFGDDNEQFF	NA	TRBV9	TRBJ2-1	many
TGCAGTGCTAGCGCCGTGAACACTGAATCTTTCTTT	CSASAVNTESFF	NA	TRBV20-1	TRBJ1-1	NA
TGTGCCAGCAGTACAGGGGAGGCTAATGAAAAACTGTTTTTT	CASSTGEANEKLFF	TRBD1	TRBV12-3/TRBV12-4	TRBJ1-4	few
TGTGCCATCAGTGAGTCGGCCAGACCCGAGCAGTACTTC	CAISESARPEQYF	NA	TRBV10-3	TRBJ2-7	few
TGTGCCAGCAGGCGACAGGGGAGCTCACCCCCCCACTTT	CASRRQGSSPPHF	TRBD1	TRBV27	TRBJ1-6	NA
TGCGCCAGCAGCCAAGGTAGCGGGGGATTCACAGATACGCAGTATTTT	CASSQGSGGFTDTQYF	TRBD2	TRBV4-1	TRBJ2-3	NA